The 22 T cell receptor beta chains below were found in one sample sequenced in a study of shared clonotypes between healthy human individuals. TCRdb's table, derived via immunoSEQ multiplex PCR, lists solely in-frame clones and lacks some. The sample includes approximately 1.1 million clones, 75% to 80% of them seen just once. The sequencing input was memory CD4+ T cells from PBMCs. The subset: CD45RA-negative fraction. The receptors here all came from a young man in good health. Some clones in this sample may be carry-over from other donors' samples.

The gene calls are TRBV7-2 and TRBJ2-1; 7 bases fit TRBD1. The germline CDR1 and CDR2 sequences are SGHTA and FQGNSA. This CDR3 comprises 15 residues. V shed 1 base and J 8 bases; nucleotides not matched to a gene: 8. The CDR3 is CASSLGGFDRDEQFF. The CDR3 DNA is TGTGCCAGCAGCTTAGGCGGGTTCGACAGGGATGAGCAGTTCTTC. Combining the CDR3 with reference TRBV7-2 and TRBJ2-1 gives the whole variable domain GAGVSQSPSNKVTEKGKDVELRCDPISGHTALYWYRQSLGQGLEFLIYFQGNSAPDKSGLPSDRFSAERTGGSVSTLTIQRTQQEDSAVYLCASSLGGFDRDEQFFGPGTRLTVL.

The chain combines TRBV28 with TRBJ2-1; D gene uncertain. The CDR3 runs 13 residues. Trimming left V 2 bases short and J 4 bases short, with 6 bases between. The V gene's germline CDR1 is MDHEN and CDR2 SYDVKM. Here the CDR3 reads CASSLRPYNEQFF. CDR3 coding DNA: TGTGCCAGCAGTTTACGGCCGTACAATGAGCAGTTCTTC.

V usage is TRBV7-9 and J usage is TRBJ2-2; 10 nucleotides line up with TRBD2. With V trimmed by 4 bases and J by 5 bases, 16 bases remained unmatched. CDR1 and CDR2 from the germline V gene are SEHNR and FQNEAQ (reference sequence). There are 19 residues in the CDR3. The DNA of the CDR3 is TGTGCCAGCAGCTCCAACTCTCAGCGGGAGGGCCGGGGGACCGGGGAGCTGTTTTTT. Translation gives CASSSNSQREGRGTGELFF.

The V gene is TRBV28, the J gene TRBJ2-7; possibly TRBD2 for D (5 bases). The CDR3 is 13 amino acids. V was pared by 3 bases and J by 5 bases, with 11 bases between. The germline gives CDR1 MDHEN, CDR2 SYDVKM. CDR3 protein: CASSLGEAHEQYF. Here the CDR3 DNA reads TGTGCCAGCAGTTTGGGAGAGGCCCACGAGCAGTACTTC.

V and J are TRBV25-1 and TRBJ1-4; TRBD1 is a possible D gene (6 bases). Germline V gives CDR1 MGHDK, CDR2 SYGVNS. CDR3 size: 13 residues. V gave up 3 bases and J gave up 8 bases, with 10 bases separating them. The CDR3 here is CASSEGAREKLFF. CDR3 nucleotides: TGTGCCAGCAGTGAGGGGGCCCGGGAAAAACTGTTTTTT.

This chain uses TRBV6-1 with TRBJ2-7; 7 bases agree with TRBD2. The germline CDR1 and CDR2 sequences are MNHNS and SASEGT. The J segment lost 1 base and the V segment lost 5 bases, leaving 5 bases of the junction unmatched. The CDR3 totals 14 residues. CDR3: CASSPLAESYEQYF. CDR3 DNA sequence: TGTGCCAGCAGTCCCCTAGCGGAGTCCTACGAGCAGTACTTC.

J is TRBJ2-3 and V is TRBV6-1; a weak D match, TRBD1 (6 bases). V shed 7 bases and J shed 3 bases, with 8 bases lying between them. The CDR3 extends over 12 amino acids. The germline gives CDR1 MNHNS, CDR2 SASEGT. The CDR3, as DNA: TGTGCCAGCACAGGGGAAACAGATACGCAGTATTTT. It yields the protein CASTGETDTQYF.

The chain has TRBV30 and TRBJ1-2, with D maybe TRBD1 (5 bases). Germline V gene lookup returns CDR1 GTSNPN and CDR2 SVGIG (reference sequence). The CDR3 covers 15 residues. V was cut by 2 bases and J by 4 bases, with 17 bases left in between. The CDR3 region has the DNA TGTGCCTGGAGTCGTCTCAAGGGTGGGGCCTATGGCTACACCTTC. Translation gives CAWSRLKGGAYGYTF.

To note about this clone: A much more abundant neighbour one base away suggests this may be a read error. CDR3: CASSLDRNTEAFF. The CDR3 DNA follows: TGTGCCAGCAGTCTGGACAGGAACACTGAAGCTTTCTTT. The V gene is TRBV14, the J gene TRBJ1-1; TRBD1 might be the D (6 bases). Trimming removed 6 bases from V and 1 base from J, with 9 bases in between. CDR1 and CDR2 (germline): SGHDN, FVKESK. CDR3 length equals 13 residues.

Here the CDR3 DNA reads TGCGCCAGCAGCTTGGCCATATACAGGGGGCAGGACACTGAAGCTTTCTTT. As protein: CASSLAIYRGQDTEAFF. The chain couples TRBV5-1 to TRBJ1-1, with 9 positions matching TRBD1. The CDR3 covers 17 residues. The V and J ends lost 0 bases and 3 bases, in that order; junction bases with no gene match: 9. CDR1 and CDR2 from the germline V gene are SGHRS and YFSETQ.

About this clone: A read error may explain this, as a much larger clone is one base away. The chain uses TRBV7-8 and TRBJ1-5; unclear D gene. CDR1 is SGHVS, CDR2 FQNEAQ, per germline. This CDR3 comprises 13 residues. The V end lost 2 bases, the J end lost 2 bases, and 4 bases lay between the germline ends. CDR3 amino acids: CASSLTGNQPQHF. The CDR3 region has the DNA TGTGCCAGCAGCTTAACTGGCAATCAGCCCCAGCATTTT.

The chain recombines TRBV6-1 with TRBJ2-5; 7 bases map to TRBD1. Germline CDR1 reads MNHNS; CDR2 reads SASEGT. After removal of 5 bases from V and 2 bases from J, the junction contained 8 bases not matched to a gene. This CDR3 region has 15 residues. The CDR3 nucleotides read TGTGCCAGCAGTTTACAACCGGGACAGCAAGAGACCCAGTACTTC. Amino acid sequence: CASSLQPGQQETQYF.

The rearrangement joins TRBV18 to TRBJ2-5; 10 bases are a match to TRBD1. V gave up 4 bases and J gave up 5 bases; unmatched junction bases: 19. Per the germline V gene, CDR1 is KGHSH and CDR2 is LQKENI. The CDR3 has 19 amino acids. The CDR3 here is CASSREMISGTGVSETQYF. The CDR3 coding sequence is TGTGCCAGCTCACGGGAGATGATTTCCGGGACAGGGGTGTCGGAGACCCAGTACTTC.

In regard to this clone: This same CDR3 is encoded by further DNA sequences in the sample. The rearrangement joins TRBV5-1 to TRBJ1-1; D not certain. The ends were cut back, 1 base at V and 0 bases at J, with 10 bases in the middle. Germline V CDR1 and CDR2: SGHRS, YFSETQ. The CDR3 runs 15 residues. Here the CDR3 DNA reads TGCGCCAGCAGCTTGTTGGGCGGAATGAACACTGAAGCTTTCTTT. Its translation: CASSLLGGMNTEAFF.

The rearrangement uses TRBV28 and TRBJ2-7; 10 nucleotides match TRBD2. The germline gives CDR1 MDHEN, CDR2 SYDVKM. V lost 10 bases to trimming and J lost 4 bases; unmatched junction nucleotides: 7. The CDR3 is made up of 13 amino acids. The CDR3, as DNA: TGTGCCATTCAAGCGGGAGGGAAATACGAGCAGTACTTC. Protein product: CAIQAGGKYEQYF.

The chain joins TRBV30 to TRBJ2-4, with 12 bases matching TRBD2. The CDR3 contains 16 residues. The V gene end was trimmed by 3 bases and the J gene end by 5 bases; junction bases not matched to a gene: 8. Germline values: CDR1 GTSNPN, CDR2 SVGIG (reference sequence). In DNA, the CDR3 is TGTGCCTGGAGCCCCGGAGGACTAGCGGGGCAAAACATTCAGTACTTC. It specifies CAWSPGGLAGQNIQYF.

The chain joins TRBV28 to TRBJ1-4; weak D call: TRBD1 (5 bases). Germline V CDR1 and CDR2: MDHEN, SYDVKM. The CDR3 extends over 15 amino acids. The DNA of the CDR3 is TGTGCGATCCGGGACTCCCGCGGAGGTTATGAAAAACTGTTTTTT. This sequence encodes CAIRDSRGGYEKLFF.

The chain recombines TRBV27 with TRBJ2-2; D may be TRBD1 or TRBD2 (5 bases each). This CDR3 contains 15 residues. Germline CDR1 and CDR2: MNHEY and SMNVEV (reference sequence). V lost 5 bases to trimming and J lost 5 bases, with 15 bases between them. The CDR3 spells CASSNAGTTTGELFF. DNA for the CDR3: TGTGCCAGCAGTAACGCCGGGACGACGACCGGGGAGCTGTTTTTT.

The chain combines TRBV27 with TRBJ1-3; 7 bases are a match to TRBD1. The junction had 11 bases not matched to a gene; V was cut back by 5 bases and J by 4 bases. Germline lookup yields CDR1 MNHEY and CDR2 SMNVEV (reference sequence). This CDR3 contains 16 residues. The CDR3 DNA reads as TGTGCCAGCAGTACGCTGACAGGGACAAGAGGAAACACCATATATTTT. Amino acid sequence: CASSTLTGTRGNTIYF.

This chain connects TRBV11-2 to TRBJ2-5, with 7 nucleotides matching TRBD1. V was clipped by 2 bases and J by 7 bases; unmatched bases: 4. Looked up from germline, CDR1 is SGHAT and CDR2 is FQNNGV. This CDR3 is built from 13 residues. Here the CDR3 DNA reads TGTGCCAGCAGCTTACACCGGGACAGGACCCAGTACTTC. Translating gives CASSLHRDRTQYF.

The V gene is TRBV6-5, the J gene TRBJ2-6; D is uncertain. CDR1 is MNHEY, CDR2 SVGAGI, per germline. This CDR3 is 14 amino acids long. V lost 6 bases, J lost 0 bases, and 6 bases lay in between. The CDR3: CASSRYSGANVLTF. The CDR3 DNA follows: TGTGCCAGCAGCAGGTACTCTGGGGCCAACGTCCTGACTTTC.

The rearrangement links TRBV25-1 to TRBJ1-5, with D uncertain. V lost 1 base, J lost 2 bases, and 12 bases lay in between. CDR1 and CDR2 (germline): MGHDK, SYGVNS. The CDR3 covers 16 residues. The CDR3 DNA sequence: TGTGCCAGCAGTGAATCCTCGGGGTTGGGCAATCAGCCCCAGCATTTT. Translating gives CASSESSGLGNQPQHF.